The 31 T cell receptor beta chains below were found in one sample sequenced in a study of T cell responses to AZD1222 COVID-19 vaccine. Repertoires were generated with immunoSEQ multiplex PCR, while TCRdb's copy carries only in-frame clones and drops some. This sample carries 60,000 to 75,000 clones, roughly 85% of them seen once, and the ten largest clones take roughly 18%. This specimen was peripheral blood, taken on day 0 of AZD1222 vaccination. These receptors all come from an adult in good health.

The chain links TRBV5-1 to TRBJ1-2, with TRBD1 as a possible D gene (6 bases). CDR3 length: 17 residues. The germline CDR1 and CDR2 sequences are SGHRS and YFSETQ. V was cut by 4 bases and J by 4 bases, with 23 bases left in between. The CDR3 loop is CASSESGGRGDFYGYTF. CDR3 bases: TGCGCCAGCAGCGAAAGTGGGGGGCGCGGGGATTTCTATGGCTACACCTTC.

J is TRBJ1-2 and V is TRBV5-6; 7 bases map to TRBD1. The J segment lost 6 bases and the V segment lost 0 bases, leaving 5 bases of the junction unmatched. The germline CDR1 and CDR2 sequences are SGHDT and YYEEEE. CDR3 length: 14 residues. In DNA, the CDR3 is TGTGCCAGCAGCTTGGTTGGGACAGATAATGGCTACACCTTC. Protein product: CASSLVGTDNGYTF.

V is TRBV2 and J is TRBJ1-2; D gene unclear. Germline CDR1 SNHLY, CDR2 FYNNEI. The CDR3 totals 11 residues. Trimming took off 5 bases at V and 4 bases at J, with 5 bases between the two ends. In nucleotides, the CDR3 is TGTGCCAGCAGTTCCCCCTATGGCTACACCTTC. Amino acids: CASSSPYGYTF.

The genes are TRBV12-3 or TRBV12-4 and TRBJ2-3, with D tentatively TRBD2 (5 bases). The CDR3 spans 11 residues. V was pared by 8 bases and J by 10 bases, with 13 bases between. The CDR3 protein is CASAQGGSQYF. DNA for the CDR3: TGTGCCAGCGCTCAAGGAGGATCGCAGTATTTT.

The chain carries TRBV6-5 and TRBJ1-6; D unclear. Germline values: CDR1 MNHEY, CDR2 SVGAGI. The CDR3 is made up of 11 amino acids. Trimming pared 8 bases from V and 13 bases from J, leaving 12 bases between. CDR3 region: CASLGEGPLHF. CDR3 DNA: TGTGCCAGCCTGGGAGAAGGGCCCCTCCACTTT.

The chain uses TRBV21-1 and TRBJ1-4. TRBV21-1 counts as a pseudogene. There are 19 residues in the CDR3. The CDR3 loop reads CASSKRGPATGDTNEKLFF. The CDR3 DNA is TGTGCCAGCAGCAAACGGGGGCCGGCCACCGGTGATACGAATGAAAAACTGTTTTTT.

V and J are TRBV4-2 and TRBJ2-6; 12 nucleotides line up with TRBD1. Germline CDR1 and CDR2: LGHNA and YNFKEQ. Germline trimming cut 5 bases from V and 2 bases from J; bases unmatched to any gene: 13. This CDR3 is built from 20 residues. CDR3 DNA: TGTGCCAGCAGCGATATCGGTCGGGGACAGGGGGCAGCTGGGGCCAACGTCCTGACTTTC. Translating it yields CASSDIGRGQGAAGANVLTF.

The V and J genes are TRBV5-1 and TRBJ1-2; 9 positions match TRBD1. Germline CDR1 and CDR2: SGHRS and YFSETQ. This CDR3 spans 15 amino acids. The V and J ends lost 9 bases and 5 bases, in that order; junction bases with no gene match: 14. CDR3 region: CATGTGHSVGYGYTF. In DNA, the CDR3 is TGCGCCACCGGGACAGGGCATTCGGTAGGGTATGGCTACACCTTC.

The chain links TRBV6-5 to TRBJ2-5; D remains ambiguous. Trimming removed 8 bases from V and 6 bases from J, with 7 bases in between. The germline V gene has CDR1 MNHEY and CDR2 SVGAGI. This CDR3 is built from 10 residues. In DNA, the CDR3 is TGTGCCAGCGGTCGGCAGACCCAGTACTTC. This encodes CASGRQTQYF.

The CDR3 is CASSFVLLNTEAFF. As DNA, the CDR3 is TGTGCCAGCAGCTTCGTACTCCTGAACACTGAAGCTTTCTTT. V and J are TRBV11-2 and TRBJ1-1; D call uncertain. Trimming took off 3 bases at V and 0 bases at J, with 8 bases between the two ends. The CDR3 runs to 14 residues. Per the germline V gene, CDR1 is SGHAT and CDR2 is FQNNGV.

This sequence joins TRBV30 and TRBJ2-5, with 15 bases that match TRBD2. Germline CDR1 reads GTSNPN; CDR2 reads SVGIG (reference sequence). Germline trimming cut 0 bases from V and 3 bases from J; bases unmatched to any gene: 8. The CDR3 is 18 residues long. DNA of the CDR3: TGTGCCTGGAGTGTCTGGACTAGCGGGGGGGGTATTAAAGAGACCCAGTACTTC. Translation gives CAWSVWTSGGGIKETQYF.

This rearrangement joins TRBV2 to TRBJ1-3; no firm D call. Germline V gene lookup returns CDR1 SNHLY and CDR2 FYNNEI. This CDR3 spans 16 amino acids. V was shortened by 7 bases and J by 0 bases, with 16 bases between the two germline ends. CDR3 region: CASTLKGPSSGNTIYF. The CDR3 nucleotides read TGTGCCAGCACCCTGAAGGGCCCGAGCTCTGGAAACACCATATATTTT.

The rearrangement links TRBV6-5 to TRBJ1-4, with 11 nucleotides matching TRBD1. Germline lookup yields CDR1 MNHEY and CDR2 SVGAGI. The V segment lost 6 bases and the J segment 7 bases; nucleotides outside the gene matches: 4. The CDR3 contains 14 residues. In DNA form, the CDR3 reads TGTGCCAGCAGAACCGGGACAGGGGGTGAAAAACTGTTTTTT. Residues: CASRTGTGGEKLFF.

V is TRBV7-9 and J is TRBJ1-1; tentatively, D is TRBD1 (6 bases). V lost 4 bases, J lost 10 bases, and 22 bases lay in between. Germline V gene sequence: CDR1 SEHNR, CDR2 FQNEAQ (reference sequence). The CDR3 is 15 amino acids. In DNA form, the CDR3 reads TGTGCCAGCAGCTCCGCGGGGGCAGCCGGTGGTGGAGCTTTCTTT. Protein: CASSSAGAAGGGAFF. Full variable domain (outside the CDR3, taken from reference TRBV7-9 and TRBJ1-1): DTGVSQNPRHKITKRGQNVTFRCDPISEHNRLYWYRQTLGQGPEFLTYFQNEAQLEKSRLLSDRFSAERPKGSFSTLEIQRTEQGDSAMYLCASSSAGAAGGGAFFGQGTRLTVV.

The chain couples TRBV4-2 to TRBJ1-2, with D tentatively TRBD1 (5 bases). Germline values: CDR1 LGHNA, CDR2 YNFKEQ. V lost 1 base, J lost 4 bases, and 13 bases lay in between. There are 15 residues in the CDR3. The CDR3 loop is CASSQAGTHAYGYTF. For the CDR3, the DNA is TGTGCCAGCAGCCAAGCCGGGACGCACGCCTATGGCTACACCTTC.

The J gene is TRBJ1-5, the V gene TRBV7-8, with 9 positions matching TRBD1. This CDR3 region has 15 residues. The V segment lost 5 bases and the J segment 6 bases; nucleotides outside the gene matches: 8. Germline CDR1 is SGHVS and CDR2 is FQNEAQ. For the CDR3, the DNA is TGTGCCAGCAGCCCTGTAACAGGGGGCTTTCAGCCCCAGCATTTT. It is translated as CASSPVTGGFQPQHF.

The CDR3 region has the DNA TGTGCCAGTAGTAGAGCGACAGGGACGAACACCGGGGAGCTGTTTTTT. Its protein product is CASSRATGTNTGELFF. The J gene is TRBJ2-2, the V gene TRBV19; 7 bases fit TRBD1. Looked up from germline, CDR1 is LNHDA and CDR2 is SQIVND (reference sequence). The CDR3 is made up of 16 amino acids. Losses at the gene ends were 4 bases for V and 0 bases for J; bases not matched to a gene: 5.

This clone was detected once. V is TRBV7-9 and J is TRBJ1-4, with 7 bases fitting TRBD1. Trimming took 4 bases from V and 6 from J; bases not matched to a gene: 8. Germline CDR1 is SEHNR and CDR2 is FQNEAQ (reference sequence). CDR3 length equals 15 residues. CDR3 sequence reads: CASSSMGQSHEKLFF. The CDR3 DNA sequence: TGTGCCAGCAGCTCAATGGGACAGTCCCATGAAAAACTGTTTTTT.

The chain combines TRBV11-3 with TRBJ2-2, with 8 nucleotides matching TRBD1. The V gene's germline CDR1 is SGHNT and CDR2 YENEEA. V gave up 1 base and J gave up 0 bases; unmatched junction bases: 7. The CDR3 consists of 18 residues. This CDR3 is CASSLAPRTGPNTGELFF. For the CDR3, the DNA is TGTGCCAGCAGCTTAGCCCCGCGGACAGGGCCGAACACCGGGGAGCTGTTTTTT.

The chain uses TRBV12-3 or TRBV12-4 and TRBJ2-2; unclear D gene. V dropped 3 bases and J dropped 3 bases, with 2 bases sitting between them. CDR3 length equals 12 residues. CDR3 residues: CASSLHTGELFF. In nucleotides, the CDR3 is TGTGCCAGCAGTTTGCACACCGGGGAGCTGTTTTTT.

This clone turned up a few times. This sequence joins TRBV7-9 and TRBJ1-3; D unclear. CDR3 length equals 18 residues. Trimming shortened V by 2 bases and J by 2 bases, and 19 bases separated the two germline ends. Germline assignment: CDR1 SEHNR and CDR2 FQNEAQ (reference sequence). CDR3 sequence: CASSLTRQPNNPGNTIYF. The CDR3 coding sequence is TGTGCCAGCAGCTTAACTCGACAACCCAATAACCCTGGAAACACCATATATTTT. Supplemented by reference TRBV7-9 and TRBJ1-3, the full variable domain reads DTGVSQNPRHKITKRGQNVTFRCDPISEHNRLYWYRQTLGQGPEFLTYFQNEAQLEKSRLLSDRFSAERPKGSFSTLEIQRTEQGDSAMYLCASSLTRQPNNPGNTIYFGEGSWLTVV.

V and J are TRBV28 and TRBJ1-6; 7 bases are a match to TRBD1. CDR1 is MDHEN and CDR2 is SYDVKM in the germline V gene. With 6 bases clipped from V and 9 bases from J, the junction kept 11 bases outside the gene matches. CDR3 length: 15 amino acids. CDR3: CASSLSQGRGSPLHF. The CDR3 coding sequence is TGTGCCAGCAGCCTATCACAGGGGCGAGGTTCACCCCTCCACTTT.

The chain links TRBV19 to TRBJ2-2, with D uncertain. The CDR3 contains 15 residues. Trimming stripped 3 bases from V and 6 bases from J, with 14 bases between. The germline V gene encodes CDR1 LNHDA and CDR2 SQIVND (reference sequence). DNA of the CDR3: TGTGCCAGTAGTATTGGTGCCGGTATACCCGGGGAGCTGTTTTTT. This codes for CASSIGAGIPGELFF.

The rearrangement uses TRBV9 and TRBJ1-3; D might be TRBD1 (6 bases). The CDR3 runs 15 residues. CDR1 is SGDLS and CDR2 is YYNGEE in the germline V gene. Trimming shortened V by 4 bases and J by 4 bases, and 15 bases separated the two germline ends. CDR3 in DNA: TGTGCCAGCAGCCCACACAGGGTTGCGGGAAACACCATATATTTT. Encoded protein: CASSPHRVAGNTIYF.

The chain carries TRBV9 and TRBJ1-3; D remains ambiguous. V gave up 4 bases and J gave up 4 bases, with 12 bases separating them. The CDR3 has 14 residues. Per the germline V gene, CDR1 is SGDLS and CDR2 is YYNGEE. The CDR3 reads CASSFWVGGNTIYF. The CDR3 DNA is TGTGCCAGCAGCTTCTGGGTGGGAGGAAACACCATATATTTT.

The chain employs TRBV11-1 and TRBJ2-5, with D perhaps matching TRBD1 (5 bases). V dropped 1 base and J dropped 5 bases, with 11 bases sitting between them. The CDR3 runs to 14 residues. CDR1 is SGHAT and CDR2 is FQDESV in the germline V gene (reference sequence). The CDR3 loop is CASSLGGDGETQYF. DNA of the CDR3: TGTGCCAGCAGCTTAGGGGGCGATGGTGAGACCCAGTACTTC.

V gene TRBV3-1 (or the pseudogene TRBV3-2) combines with J gene TRBJ2-2; weak D call: TRBD2 (6 bases). V was cut by 0 bases and J by 7 bases, with 9 bases left in between. In germline, CDR1 is LGHDT, CDR2 YNNKEL (reference sequence). The CDR3 runs to 14 residues. This chain's CDR3 is CASSQDIGGGELFF. Here the CDR3 DNA reads TGTGCCAGCAGCCAAGACATCGGGGGCGGGGAGCTGTTTTTT.

This rearrangement joins TRBV6-5 to TRBJ1-5, with D tentatively TRBD1 (5 bases). The length of the CDR3 is 13 residues. Germline V gene lookup returns CDR1 MNHEY and CDR2 SVGAGI. V was cut by 2 bases and J by 7 bases, with 9 bases left in between. This CDR3 reads CASSYVRDQPQHF. CDR3 nucleotide sequence: TGTGCCAGCAGTTACGTGAGGGACCAGCCCCAGCATTTT.

This rearrangement joins TRBV5-1 to TRBJ1-2; the D gene is possibly TRBD1 (5 bases). The CDR3 covers 14 residues. CDR1 is SGHRS, CDR2 YFSETQ, per germline. Trimming shortened V by 0 bases and J by 8 bases, and 14 bases separated the two germline ends. This CDR3 reads CASSLEPDIGGYTF. The DNA of the CDR3 is TGCGCCAGCAGCTTGGAACCGGACATTGGGGGCTACACCTTC.

The gene calls are TRBV9 and TRBJ1-1; weak D call: TRBD1 (6 bases). With 3 bases removed from V and 3 bases from J, the gap between germline ends came to 12 bases. Germline lookup yields CDR1 SGDLS and CDR2 YYNGEE. The CDR3 length is 14 residues. The CDR3 region has the DNA TGTGCCAGCAGCGAGGCCACAGGGTACACTGAAGCTTTCTTT. It is translated as CASSEATGYTEAFF.

CDR3 amino acids: CASSLGFSVRMSGANVLTF. The CDR3 DNA reads TGCGCCAGCAGCTTGGGGTTTTCTGTACGGATGAGCGGGGCCAACGTCCTGACTTTC. The chain joins TRBV5-1 to TRBJ2-6; no reliable D call. CDR3 length: 19 amino acids. V lost 0 bases and J lost 4, with 20 bases in between. Per the germline V gene, CDR1 is SGHRS and CDR2 is YFSETQ.